This T cell receptor (beta chain) came from a study of glioma-infiltrating T cells. General study results and limits: Non-neoplastic patients had below-expected tissue-blood divergence, while all gliomas exceeded expectation. CDR3 overlap between tissue and blood was very small.

Germline CDR1 reads SQVTM; CDR2 reads ANQGSEA. CDR3 size: 13 residues. V was shortened by 5 bases and J by 7 bases, with 18 bases between the two germline ends. In the case of this clonotype: What it binds is unknown.

TCR alpha and beta CDR3 regions were amplified from RNA using iRepertoire nested multiplex PCR. One-step reverse transcription and amplification started from around 100-400 ng of tissue mRNA or PBMC total RNA. Each CDR3 protein gets one entry after TCRdb re-called the multiplex PCR reads with MiXCR. The top ten hold roughly 20% of the sample, which has over 140,000 distinct CDR3 sequences, 35% to 50% seen once. Sequencing input: glioma tissue, nonneoplastic brain tissue, or PBMCs (not recorded which). This TCR came from a human donor with low-grade glioma or glioblastoma, undergoing nonglioma brain surgery, or in good health (not recorded which). This sequence joins TRBV29-1 and TRBJ2-7; D could derive from TRBD1 or TRBD2 (5 bases each). The CDR3: CSVPRGFWGEQYF. For the CDR3, the DNA is TGCAGCGTTCCCCGGGGTTTTTGGGGGGAGCAGTACTTC.